Presented here are 8 T cell receptor beta chains from one specimen sequenced in a study of blood T cell repertoires in COVID-19. Here immunoSEQ multiplex PCR was the method, and the copy in TCRdb shows in-frame clones only, minus some. The sample shows some 86,000 clones, 80% to 95% of them seen only once. What was sequenced was peripheral blood. All receptors derive from a human donor with active COVID-19. The donor label of this sample is uncertain.

The V call is TRBV12-3 or TRBV12-4, the J call TRBJ1-1; D is perhaps TRBD1 (5 bases). This CDR3 is built from 11 residues. The germline V and J ends were trimmed by 8 bases and 6 bases, with 10 bases remaining between them. The chain's CDR3 is CASVRVSEAFF. CDR3 DNA sequence: TGTGCCAGCGTCAGGGTTTCTGAAGCTTTCTTT.

The chain is built from TRBV7-9 and TRBJ1-1; D is unresolved. Germline values: CDR1 SEHNR, CDR2 FQNEAQ (reference sequence). The CDR3 is 15 residues long. V lost 4 bases to trimming and J lost 0 bases, with 12 bases between them. The chain's CDR3 is CASSSRREMNTEAFF. The CDR3, as DNA: TGTGCCAGCAGCTCCCGACGGGAAATGAACACTGAAGCTTTCTTT.

The J gene is TRBJ1-1, the V gene TRBV13; TRBD1 matches 8 bases. CDR1 is PRHDT, CDR2 FYEKMQ, per germline (reference sequence). The CDR3 has 19 amino acids. V lost 5 bases to trimming and J lost 1 base; unmatched junction nucleotides: 18. CDR3 sequence: CASSPTIGTGTAKNTEAFF. The CDR3 nucleotides read TGTGCCAGCAGCCCCACTATCGGGACAGGCACCGCTAAGAACACTGAAGCTTTCTTT.

This CDR3 is CASRTPGQANTEAFF. The CDR3 coding sequence is TGTGCCAGCAGAACCCCAGGACAGGCCAACACTGAAGCTTTCTTT. The chain joins TRBV27 to TRBJ1-1; 7 bases are shared with TRBD1. Germline V gene lookup returns CDR1 MNHEY and CDR2 SMNVEV (reference sequence). CDR3 length: 15 residues. With 6 bases clipped from V and 2 bases from J, the junction kept 9 bases outside the gene matches.

The chain has TRBV12-3 or TRBV12-4 and TRBJ2-7; D is uncertain. V gave up 3 bases and J gave up 5 bases, with 11 bases separating them. There are 13 residues in the CDR3. DNA for the CDR3: TGTGCCAGCAGTTTTGACATATCCCACGAGCAGTACTTC. This codes for CASSFDISHEQYF.

The chain couples TRBV18 to TRBJ1-1; 8 positions match TRBD1. Germline CDR1 KGHSH, CDR2 LQKENI. J was trimmed by 6 bases and V by 0 bases; bases with no gene match: 9. The CDR3 totals 16 residues. The CDR3 sequence is CASSPPEVQGASEAFF. The CDR3 nucleotides are TGTGCCAGCTCACCACCGGAAGTCCAGGGGGCATCTGAAGCTTTCTTT.

V gene TRBV11-2 combines with J gene TRBJ2-7; 10 bases agree with TRBD2. V lost 5 bases, J lost 1 base, and 11 bases stayed unmatched. Germline CDR1 and CDR2: SGHAT and FQNNGV. The CDR3 length is 17 residues. The CDR3 DNA is TGTGCCAGCAGCCTTAGACTCACTAGCGGGGCTTCCTACGAGCAGTACTTC. It encodes CASSLRLTSGASYEQYF.

The chain uses TRBV19 and TRBJ1-4, with a tentative D call TRBD1 (5 bases). The CDR3 length is 15 residues. The V gene's germline CDR1 is LNHDA and CDR2 SQIVND (reference sequence). Deletions cut 3 bases from V and 1 base from J, with 9 bases between. This chain's CDR3 is CASSMWGGTNEKLFF. Here the CDR3 DNA reads TGTGCCAGTAGTATGTGGGGGGGAACTAATGAAAAACTGTTTTTT.